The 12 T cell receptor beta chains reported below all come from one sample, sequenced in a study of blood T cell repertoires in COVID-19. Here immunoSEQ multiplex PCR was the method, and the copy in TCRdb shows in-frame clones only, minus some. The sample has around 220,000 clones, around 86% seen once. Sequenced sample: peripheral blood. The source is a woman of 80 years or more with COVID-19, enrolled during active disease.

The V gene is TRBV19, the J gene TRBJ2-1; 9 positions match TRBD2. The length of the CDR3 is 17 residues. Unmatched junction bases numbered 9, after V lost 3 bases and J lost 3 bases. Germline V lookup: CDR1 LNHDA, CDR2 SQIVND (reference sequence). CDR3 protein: CASSIPGTSSLYNEQFF. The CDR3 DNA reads TGTGCCAGTAGTATCCCCGGGACTAGCAGCCTCTACAATGAGCAGTTCTTC.

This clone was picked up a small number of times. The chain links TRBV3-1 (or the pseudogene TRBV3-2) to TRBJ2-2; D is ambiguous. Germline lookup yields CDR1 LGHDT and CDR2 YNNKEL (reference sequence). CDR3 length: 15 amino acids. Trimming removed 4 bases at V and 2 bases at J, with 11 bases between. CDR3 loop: CASSRSITNTGELFF. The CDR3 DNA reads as TGTGCCAGCAGCCGCAGTATTACAAACACCGGGGAGCTGTTTTTT.

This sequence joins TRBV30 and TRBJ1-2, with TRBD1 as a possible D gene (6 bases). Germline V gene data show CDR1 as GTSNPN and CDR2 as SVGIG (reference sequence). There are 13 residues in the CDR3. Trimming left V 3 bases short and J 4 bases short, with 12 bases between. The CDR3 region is CAWSQTGFYGYTF. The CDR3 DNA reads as TGTGCCTGGAGCCAGACAGGATTCTATGGCTACACCTTC. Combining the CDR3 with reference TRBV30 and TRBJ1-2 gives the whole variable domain SQTIHQWPATLVQPVGSPLSLECTVEGTSNPNLYWYRQAAGRGLQLLFYSVGIGQISSEVPQNLSASRPQDRQFILSSKKLLLSDSGFYLCAWSQTGFYGYTFGSGTRLTVV.

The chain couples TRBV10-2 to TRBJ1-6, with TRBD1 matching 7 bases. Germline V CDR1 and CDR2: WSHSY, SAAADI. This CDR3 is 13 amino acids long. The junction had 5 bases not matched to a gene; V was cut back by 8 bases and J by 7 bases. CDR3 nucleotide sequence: TGCGCCAGCCAGGGGGTTGGAAATTCACCCCTCCACTTT. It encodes CASQGVGNSPLHF.

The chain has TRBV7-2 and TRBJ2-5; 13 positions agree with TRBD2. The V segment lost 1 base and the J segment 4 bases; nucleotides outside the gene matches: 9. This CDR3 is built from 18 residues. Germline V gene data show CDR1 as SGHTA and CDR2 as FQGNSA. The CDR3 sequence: CASSLGGLAGAGGETQYF. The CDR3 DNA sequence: TGTGCCAGCAGCTTAGGTGGACTAGCGGGAGCCGGGGGAGAGACCCAGTACTTC.

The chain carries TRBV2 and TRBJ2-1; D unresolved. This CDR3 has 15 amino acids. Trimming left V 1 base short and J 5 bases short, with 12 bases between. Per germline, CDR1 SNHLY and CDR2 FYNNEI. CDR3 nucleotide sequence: TGTGCCAGCAGTGAAGACAGTATCTCAAACAATGAGCAGTTCTTC. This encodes CASSEDSISNNEQFF.

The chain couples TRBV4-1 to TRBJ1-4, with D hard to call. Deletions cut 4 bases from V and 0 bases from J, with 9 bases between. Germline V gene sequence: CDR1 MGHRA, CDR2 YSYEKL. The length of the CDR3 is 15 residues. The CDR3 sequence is CASSRGTPTNEKLFF. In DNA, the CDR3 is TGCGCCAGCAGCCGAGGCACCCCAACTAATGAAAAACTGTTTTTT.

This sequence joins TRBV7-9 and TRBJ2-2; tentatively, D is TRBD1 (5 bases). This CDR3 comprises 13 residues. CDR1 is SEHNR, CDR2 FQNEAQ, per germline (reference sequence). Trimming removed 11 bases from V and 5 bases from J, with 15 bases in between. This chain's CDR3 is CAGFTGVTGELFF. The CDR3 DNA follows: TGTGCCGGGTTTACAGGAGTGACCGGGGAGCTGTTTTTT.

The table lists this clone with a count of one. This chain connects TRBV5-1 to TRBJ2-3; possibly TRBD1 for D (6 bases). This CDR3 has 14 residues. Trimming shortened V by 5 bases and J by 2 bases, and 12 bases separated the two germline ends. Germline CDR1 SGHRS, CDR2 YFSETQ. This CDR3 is CASRLQGYTDTQYF. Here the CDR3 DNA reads TGCGCCAGCAGGTTACAGGGTTACACAGATACGCAGTATTTT.

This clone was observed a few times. CDR3 sequence (DNA): TGTGCCAGCAGCAGAACAGGGGGCGACCAGCCCCAGCATTTT. Its translation: CASSRTGGDQPQHF. The chain uses TRBV21-1 and TRBJ1-5; TRBD1 reflects the table's D call only, with no check against the DNA. TRBV21-1 counts as a pseudogene. The CDR3 is 14 amino acids.

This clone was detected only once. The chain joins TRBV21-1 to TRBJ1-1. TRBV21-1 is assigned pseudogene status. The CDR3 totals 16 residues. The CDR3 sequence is CASSKAQKSRNTEAFF. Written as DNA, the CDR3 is TGTGCCAGCAGCAAAGCGCAAAAGAGTAGGAACACTGAAGCTTTCTTT.

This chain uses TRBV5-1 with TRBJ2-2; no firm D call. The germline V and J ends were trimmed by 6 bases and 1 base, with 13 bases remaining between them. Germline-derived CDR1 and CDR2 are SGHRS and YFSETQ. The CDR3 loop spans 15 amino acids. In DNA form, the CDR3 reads TGCGCCAGCACCGAATCGACGGGGAACACCGGGGAGCTGTTTTTT. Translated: CASTESTGNTGELFF.